Following are 9 T cell receptor beta chains from one sample sequenced in a study of blood T cell repertoires in COVID-19. Libraries were prepared by immunoSEQ multiplex PCR; TCRdb keeps only in-frame clonotypes and omits some of them. The profile shows 3,700 or so clones, about three quarters of them singletons. Sample: peripheral blood. Source of these receptors: a man aged 65 to 85 with active COVID-19.

This chain's CDR3 is CASSPQTGSEAFF. The CDR3 region has the DNA TGTGCCAGCAGCCCCCAGACAGGCTCTGAAGCTTTCTTT. The chain combines TRBV3-1 (or the pseudogene TRBV3-2) with TRBJ1-1, with D tentatively TRBD1 (6 bases). V was clipped by 4 bases and J by 6 bases, with 12 bases between them. CDR3 size: 13 residues. Germline CDR1 and CDR2: LGHDT and YNNKEL (reference sequence).

CDR3 in DNA: TGTGCCAGCACCTGGGGGGGGGCTAGGCAGCCCCAGCATTTT. It is translated as CASTWGGARQPQHF. This chain joins TRBV2 and TRBJ1-5, with D perhaps matching TRBD1 (6 bases). V lost 7 bases, J lost 7 bases, and 17 bases lay in between. Per germline, CDR1 SNHLY and CDR2 FYNNEI. This CDR3 comprises 14 residues.

CDR3 in amino acids: CASSQTPGQSSYNEQFF. The CDR3 DNA reads as TGCGCCAGCAGCCAGACACCGGGACAGAGCTCCTACAATGAGCAGTTCTTC. The chain is built from TRBV4-1 and TRBJ2-1, with 7 nucleotides matching TRBD1. CDR3 length: 17 residues. Per the germline V gene, CDR1 is MGHRA and CDR2 is YSYEKL. V was clipped by 3 bases and J by 0 bases; unmatched bases: 8.

The rearrangement uses TRBV5-6 and TRBJ1-1; D may be TRBD1 (6 bases). The germline V and J ends were trimmed by 1 base and 3 bases, with 7 bases remaining between them. This CDR3 comprises 13 residues. Germline V lookup: CDR1 SGHDT, CDR2 YYEEEE. The CDR3 sequence: CASSLKGDTEAFF. The CDR3 DNA is TGTGCCAGCAGCTTGAAGGGGGACACTGAAGCTTTCTTT.

The DNA of the CDR3 is TGTGCCAGCTCACGGGGACAGGGCACTGAAGCTTTCTTT. This gives the protein CASSRGQGTEAFF. V and J are TRBV18 and TRBJ1-1; 9 nucleotides line up with TRBD1. Per germline, CDR1 KGHSH and CDR2 LQKENI. Unmatched junction bases numbered 1, after V lost 4 bases and J lost 4 bases. The CDR3 is made up of 13 amino acids. The full variable domain, in which reference TRBV18 and TRBJ1-1 provide the parts outside the CDR3, is NAGVMQNPRHLVRRRGQEARLRCSPMKGHSHVYWYRQLPEEGLKFMVYLQKENIIDESGMPKERFSAEFPKEGPSILRIQQVVRGDSAAYFCASSRGQGTEAFFGQGTRLTVV.

The V and J genes are TRBV2 and TRBJ2-5; 7 positions match TRBD2. The CDR3 runs to 11 residues. Germline V gene lookup returns CDR1 SNHLY and CDR2 FYNNEI. Losses at the gene ends were 11 bases for V and 5 bases for J; bases not matched to a gene: 5. CDR3: CALADRETQYF. The CDR3 DNA reads TGTGCCCTAGCGGATCGTGAGACCCAGTACTTC.

The chain recombines TRBV9 with TRBJ2-1, with D maybe TRBD1 (6 bases). The CDR3 is made up of 13 amino acids. V lost 0 bases and J 10 bases, leaving 11 bases between the germline ends. The germline V gene encodes CDR1 SGDLS and CDR2 YYNGEE. The DNA of the CDR3 is TGTGCCAGCAGCGTAGACAGGGCGTCCGAGCAGTTCTTC. Encoded protein: CASSVDRASEQFF.

This rearrangement joins TRBV5-4 to TRBJ2-2, with a weak D call TRBD2 (7 bases). The CDR3 contains 15 residues. Germline V lookup: CDR1 SGHNT, CDR2 YYREEE (reference sequence). V lost 4 bases, J lost 7 bases, and 17 bases lay in between. DNA for the CDR3: TGTGCCAGCAGCCGGGCGGGGGCGCAGGGCGGGGAGCTGTTTTTT. This sequence encodes CASSRAGAQGGELFF.

The rearrangement links TRBV7-6 to TRBJ1-2; the D gene is possibly TRBD1 (6 bases). V dropped 1 base and J dropped 8 bases, with 17 bases sitting between them. From germline, CDR1 is SGHVS and CDR2 FNYEAQ. The CDR3 spans 15 residues. CDR3 nucleotides: TGTGCCAGCAGCTTAGAGGAGACAGGAGGAAAGGGCTACACCTTC. Translated: CASSLEETGGKGYTF.